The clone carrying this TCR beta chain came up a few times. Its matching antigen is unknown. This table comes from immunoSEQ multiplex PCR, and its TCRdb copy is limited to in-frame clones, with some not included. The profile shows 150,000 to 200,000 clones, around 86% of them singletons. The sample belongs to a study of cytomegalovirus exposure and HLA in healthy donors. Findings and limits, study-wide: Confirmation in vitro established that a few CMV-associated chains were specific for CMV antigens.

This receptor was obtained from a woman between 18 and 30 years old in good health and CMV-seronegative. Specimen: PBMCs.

CDR3 nucleotide sequence: TGTGCCAGCAGCACCACCGGGACAGGGGATGAGGAGCAGTACTTC. Protein product: CASSTTGTGDEEQYF. The rearrangement joins TRBV7-9 to TRBJ2-7; the match to TRBD1 covers 10 bases. The CDR3 spans 15 residues. V shed 5 bases and J 7 bases; nucleotides not matched to a gene: 11. Germline-derived CDR1 and CDR2 are SEHNR and FQNEAQ (reference sequence).